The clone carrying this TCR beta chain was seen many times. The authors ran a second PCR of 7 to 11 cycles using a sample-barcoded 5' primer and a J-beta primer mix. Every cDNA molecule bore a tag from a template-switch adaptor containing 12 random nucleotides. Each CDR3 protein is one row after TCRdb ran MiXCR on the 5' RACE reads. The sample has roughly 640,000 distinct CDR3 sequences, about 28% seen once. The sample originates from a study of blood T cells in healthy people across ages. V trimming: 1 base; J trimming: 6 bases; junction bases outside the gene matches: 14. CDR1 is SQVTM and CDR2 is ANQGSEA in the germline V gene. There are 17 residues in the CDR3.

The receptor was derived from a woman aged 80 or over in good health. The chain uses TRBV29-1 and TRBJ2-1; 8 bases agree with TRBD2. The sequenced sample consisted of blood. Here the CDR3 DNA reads TGCAGCGTTGAAGGGTGGAGCGGGGGCCCTCCGGCCAATGAGCAGTTCTTC. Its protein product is CSVEGWSGGPPANEQFF.